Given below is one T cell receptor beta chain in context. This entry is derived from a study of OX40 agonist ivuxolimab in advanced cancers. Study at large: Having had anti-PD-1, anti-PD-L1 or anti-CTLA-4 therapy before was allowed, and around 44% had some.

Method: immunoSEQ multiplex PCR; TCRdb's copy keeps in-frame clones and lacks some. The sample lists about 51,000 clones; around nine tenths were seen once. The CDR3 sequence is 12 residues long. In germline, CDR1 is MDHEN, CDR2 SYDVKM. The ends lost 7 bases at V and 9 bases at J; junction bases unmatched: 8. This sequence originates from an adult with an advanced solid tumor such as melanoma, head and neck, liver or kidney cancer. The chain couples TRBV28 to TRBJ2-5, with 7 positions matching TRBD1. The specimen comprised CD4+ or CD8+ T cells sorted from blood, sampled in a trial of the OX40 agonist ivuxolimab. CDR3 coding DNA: TGTGCCAGCAACCCCATCAGGGGGTCCCAGTACTTC. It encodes CASNPIRGSQYF.